A single sample is the source of the 15 T cell receptor beta chains below, sequenced in a study of OX40 agonist ivuxolimab in advanced cancers. The repertoire was sequenced with immunoSEQ multiplex PCR; TCRdb's copy has only in-frame clones and lacks some. The sample lists more than 30,000 clones, 86% occurring once. Sequenced here: CD4+ or CD8+ T cells sorted from blood, sampled in a trial of the OX40 agonist ivuxolimab. The receptors originated from an adult with an advanced solid tumor such as melanoma, head and neck, liver or kidney cancer.

Only a few counts were recorded for this clone. This chain links TRBV30 with TRBJ2-7; TRBD2 matches 13 bases. This CDR3 region has 15 residues. Unmatched junction bases numbered 4, after V lost 5 bases and J lost 0 bases. Germline lookup yields CDR1 GTSNPN and CDR2 SVGIG (reference sequence). The CDR3 region is CAWGTSGNNSYEQYF. The CDR3 region has the DNA TGTGCCTGGGGGACTAGCGGGAATAACTCCTACGAGCAGTACTTC. Supplemented by reference TRBV30 and TRBJ2-7, the full variable domain reads SQTIHQWPATLVQPVGSPLSLECTVEGTSNPNLYWYRQAAGRGLQLLFYSVGIGQISSEVPQNLSASRPQDRQFILSSKKLLLSDSGFYLCAWGTSGNNSYEQYFGPGTRLTVT.

This sequence joins TRBV9 and TRBJ2-7, with D perhaps assigned TRBD1 or TRBD2 (5 bases each). Germline-derived CDR1 and CDR2 are SGDLS and YYNGEE. The ends were cut back, 3 bases at V and 4 bases at J, with 17 bases in the middle. The CDR3 extends over 15 amino acids. The CDR3 bases are TGTGCCAGCAGCGGAGGGGTCTGGGGGAGTTACGAGCAGTACTTC. Translation gives CASSGGVWGSYEQYF. Together with reference TRBV9 and TRBJ2-7, the CDR3 gives the full variable domain: DSGVTQTPKHLITATGQRVTLRCSPRSGDLSVYWYQQSLDQGLQFLIQYYNGEERAKGNILERFSAQQFPDLHSELNLSSLELGDSALYFCASSGGVWGSYEQYFGPGTRLTVT.

This chain links TRBV12-5 with TRBJ1-2, with D perhaps TRBD1 (5 bases). Germline V gene sequence: CDR1 LGHNT, CDR2 FRNRAP. V was trimmed by 7 bases and J by 6 bases, leaving 12 bases between them. The CDR3 is 12 residues long. CDR3 region: CASARVRDGYTF. Here the CDR3 DNA reads TGTGCTAGTGCCCGGGTCAGGGATGGCTACACCTTC.

This sequence joins TRBV7-9 and TRBJ2-1; D not certain. Germline V gives CDR1 SEHNR, CDR2 FQNEAQ (reference sequence). There are 11 residues in the CDR3. V dropped 5 bases and J dropped 10 bases, with 9 bases sitting between them. The CDR3, as DNA: TGTGCCAGCAGCCCACAAATAGAGCAGTTCTTC. The encoded protein is CASSPQIEQFF.

CDR3 sequence: CASSRGAEPQHF. The CDR3 nucleotides are TGTGCCAGCAGCCGAGGTGCTGAGCCCCAGCATTTT. This rearrangement joins TRBV7-2 to TRBJ1-5; D is unclear. Germline V gene sequence: CDR1 SGHTA, CDR2 FQGNSA. This CDR3 has 12 residues. The V end lost 5 bases, the J end lost 8 bases, and 10 bases lay between the germline ends.

The chain links TRBV5-1 to TRBJ1-3; possibly TRBD1 for D (6 bases). The V end was cut by 3 bases, the J end by 2 bases, with 9 bases between. The CDR3 sequence is 14 residues long. Germline CDR1 reads SGHRS; CDR2 reads YFSETQ. CDR3 sequence: CASSWGTTGNTIYF. CDR3 DNA sequence: TGCGCCAGCAGCTGGGGGACAACTGGAAACACCATATATTTT.

This sequence joins TRBV7-9 and TRBJ1-2, with D uncertain. Germline CDR1 and CDR2: SEHNR and FQNEAQ (reference sequence). The CDR3 sequence is 14 residues long. The ends were cut back, 0 bases at V and 8 bases at J, with 13 bases in the middle. CDR3 protein: CASSLAARSGGYTF. The CDR3 DNA follows: TGTGCCAGCAGCTTAGCGGCACGGTCCGGAGGCTACACCTTC.

The V gene is TRBV7-8, the J gene TRBJ1-2; D might be TRBD1 (5 bases). V was clipped by 0 bases and J by 6 bases, with 11 bases between them. The CDR3 totals 14 residues. From germline, CDR1 is SGHVS and CDR2 FQNEAQ. The DNA of the CDR3 is TGTGCCAGCAGCTTAGCCCAGGGAAGGGATGGCTACACCTTC. Protein sequence: CASSLAQGRDGYTF.

This clone has a handful of counts. This rearrangement joins TRBV19 to TRBJ1-5; D unresolved. The length of the CDR3 is 15 residues. The V gene's germline CDR1 is LNHDA and CDR2 SQIVND (reference sequence). The germline V and J ends were trimmed by 1 base and 3 bases, with 10 bases remaining between them. CDR3 nucleotide sequence: TGTGCCAGTAGTATAGGGCCGCTATCCAATCAGCCCCAGCATTTT. Translating gives CASSIGPLSNQPQHF.

This clone was seen just once. The J gene is TRBJ2-5, the V gene TRBV7-2; D is ambiguous. The CDR3 runs 14 residues. The germline gives CDR1 SGHTA, CDR2 FQGNSA. V lost 5 bases and J 3 bases, leaving 13 bases between the germline ends. As DNA, the CDR3 is TGTGCCAGCAGCCTCAGAAGGGCTGAAGAGACCCAGTACTTC. Protein: CASSLRRAEETQYF.

This clone was found once. This chain links TRBV6-6 with TRBJ2-7; D possibly corresponds to TRBD2 (6 bases). Trimming stripped 7 bases from V and 0 bases from J, with 13 bases between. The CDR3 is 14 amino acids. From germline, CDR1 is MNHNY and CDR2 SVGAGI (reference sequence). This CDR3 reads CASNPAGHSYEQYF. CDR3 DNA sequence: TGTGCCAGCAACCCAGCGGGCCACTCCTACGAGCAGTACTTC.

The rearrangement links TRBV12-5 to TRBJ1-5; D may be TRBD1 (5 bases). This CDR3 has 15 amino acids. V was shortened by 0 bases and J by 0 bases, with 6 bases between the two germline ends. CDR1 is LGHNT, CDR2 FRNRAP, per germline. As DNA, the CDR3 is TGTGCTAGTGGTTTGGTGGGACTTAGCAATCAGCCCCAGCATTTT. Translating it yields CASGLVGLSNQPQHF.

This sequence joins TRBV7-9 and TRBJ1-5; weak D call: TRBD1 (6 bases). Trimming shortened V by 3 bases and J by 7 bases, and 13 bases separated the two germline ends. CDR1 is SEHNR and CDR2 is FQNEAQ in the germline V gene (reference sequence). This CDR3 is 14 amino acids long. The CDR3 DNA sequence: TGTGCCAGCAGCTTCCCCGGGACACGACAGCCCCAGCATTTT. It codes for CASSFPGTRQPQHF.

V and J are TRBV6-5 and TRBJ1-2, with a weak D call TRBD1 (5 bases). Germline CDR1 MNHEY, CDR2 SVGAGI. The germline V and J ends were trimmed by 0 bases and 4 bases, with 15 bases remaining between them. This CDR3 is 16 amino acids long. CDR3: CASSYSGPQARYGYTF. The CDR3 coding sequence is TGTGCCAGCAGTTACTCGGGGCCCCAAGCCCGCTATGGCTACACCTTC.

The chain combines TRBV7-3 with TRBJ2-6; 10 bases match TRBD1. V trimming: 3 bases; J trimming: 0 bases; junction bases outside the gene matches: 5. The germline V gene has CDR1 SGHTA and CDR2 FQGTGA. This CDR3 contains 18 residues. CDR3 bases: TGTGCCAGCAGCTTCCCGACAGGGGGCCGCTCTGGGGCCAACGTCCTGACTTTC. Residues: CASSFPTGGRSGANVLTF.